One and the same sample provided the 20 T cell receptor beta chains below, sequenced in a study of shared clonotypes between healthy human individuals. Repertoires were generated with immunoSEQ multiplex PCR, while TCRdb's copy carries only in-frame clones and drops some. Among about 2.5 million clones, roughly 92% were seen once, and the ten largest hold approximately 0.41%. Sequences were obtained from naive CD4+ T cells from PBMCs. Described subset: CD45RA+ positively selected. The receptor source for this set is a man between 18 and 29 years old in good health. Some clones in this sample may be carry-over from other donors' samples.

This clone was recorded a few times. This rearrangement joins TRBV30 to TRBJ2-2; TRBD1 matches 8 bases. The CDR3 is 16 amino acids. Looked up from germline, CDR1 is GTSNPN and CDR2 is SVGIG (reference sequence). V was clipped by 0 bases and J by 1 base; unmatched bases: 4. CDR3 DNA sequence: TGTGCCTGGAGTGTACCCGGGACAGGGAACACCGGGGAGCTGTTTTTT. It translates to CAWSVPGTGNTGELFF.

V usage is TRBV4-2 and J usage is TRBJ1-2; TRBD1 aligns across 10 bases. The CDR3 sequence is 14 residues long. CDR1 is LGHNA, CDR2 YNFKEQ, per germline. The J segment lost 3 bases and the V segment lost 4 bases, leaving 2 bases of the junction unmatched. The CDR3 reads CASSPGQGHYGYTF. CDR3 DNA: TGTGCCAGCAGCCCGGGACAGGGGCACTATGGCTACACCTTC.

This clone was observed a single time. V and J are TRBV25-1 and TRBJ1-4, with TRBD1 matching 9 bases. J gave up 2 bases and V 3 bases, and 4 bases lay outside the gene matches. The CDR3 runs 16 residues. Per germline, CDR1 MGHDK and CDR2 SYGVNS. The CDR3 sequence is CASSEDRGVTNEKLFF. The DNA of the CDR3 is TGTGCCAGCAGTGAGGACAGGGGTGTGACTAATGAAAAACTGTTTTTT.

The chain is built from TRBV9 and TRBJ2-1, with TRBD2 matching over 9 bases. The CDR3 length is 17 residues. Germline V lookup: CDR1 SGDLS, CDR2 YYNGEE. Unmatched junction bases numbered 12, after V lost 0 bases and J lost 8 bases. The CDR3 loop reads CASSVEGTAGGPYEQFF. Here the CDR3 DNA reads TGTGCCAGCAGCGTAGAAGGAACGGCGGGAGGGCCGTATGAGCAGTTCTTC. Combining the CDR3 with reference TRBV9 and TRBJ2-1 gives the whole variable domain DSGVTQTPKHLITATGQRVTLRCSPRSGDLSVYWYQQSLDQGLQFLIQYYNGEERAKGNILERFSAQQFPDLHSELNLSSLELGDSALYFCASSVEGTAGGPYEQFFGPGTRLTVL.

This clone turned up a few times. This same CDR3 is encoded by further DNA sequences in the sample. The V call is TRBV15, the J call TRBJ1-1; D is uncertain. Germline assignment: CDR1 LNHNV and CDR2 YYDKDF (reference sequence). The CDR3 totals 12 residues. The V end lost 1 base, the J end lost 3 bases, and 3 bases lay between the germline ends. In nucleotides, the CDR3 is TGTGCCACCAGCAGAGGTTACACTGAAGCTTTCTTT. This codes for CATSRGYTEAFF.

This clone appeared once. The chain uses TRBV28 and TRBJ1-1, with unresolved D. CDR3 length: 16 residues. Germline lookup yields CDR1 MDHEN and CDR2 SYDVKM. Trimming removed 6 bases from V and 3 bases from J, with 20 bases in between. The CDR3 loop reads CASRLRLWGRDTEAFF. CDR3 in DNA: TGTGCCAGCAGGCTCCGCCTCTGGGGTAGGGACACTGAAGCTTTCTTT.

The V gene is TRBV18, the J gene TRBJ1-1, with D possibly matching TRBD1 (6 bases). Germline V gene sequence: CDR1 KGHSH, CDR2 LQKENI. CDR3 length: 14 residues. Deletions cut 8 bases from V and 1 base from J, with 14 bases between. The CDR3 region has the DNA TGTGCCAGCGCGTTGGGACAATCGAACACTGAAGCTTTCTTT. Amino acid sequence: CASALGQSNTEAFF.

V usage is TRBV25-1 and J usage is TRBJ1-6; perhaps TRBD1 as D (6 bases). The CDR3 is 13 amino acids. Germline V gives CDR1 MGHDK, CDR2 SYGVNS. V was shortened by 6 bases and J by 9 bases, with 12 bases between the two germline ends. In DNA form, the CDR3 reads TGTGCCAGCAGAGGGACAATAGGTTCACCCCTCCACTTT. Translation: CASRGTIGSPLHF.

The J gene is TRBJ2-3, the V gene TRBV28; 11 bases map to TRBD2. Per germline, CDR1 MDHEN and CDR2 SYDVKM. J lost 0 bases, V lost 5 bases, and 7 bases had no gene match. The CDR3 spans 17 residues. CDR3 amino acids: CASSLKGTSGSTDTQYF. In DNA, the CDR3 is TGTGCCAGCAGTCTGAAGGGGACTAGCGGAAGCACAGATACGCAGTATTTT.

This rearrangement joins TRBV5-1 to TRBJ1-1; the match to TRBD1 covers 9 bases. CDR3 length: 15 amino acids. The V and J ends lost 0 bases and 11 bases, in that order; junction bases with no gene match: 11. CDR1 and CDR2 (germline): SGHRS, YFSETQ. For the CDR3, the DNA is TGCGCCAGCAGCTTGGTAGAACAGGGGGCCAGGTTCGCTTTCTTT. This codes for CASSLVEQGARFAFF.

CDR3 protein: CASSLAGKGTEAFF. CDR3 bases: TGTGCCAGCAGCTTGGCAGGGAAGGGCACTGAAGCTTTCTTT. The rearrangement uses TRBV5-4 and TRBJ1-1, with a tentative D call TRBD1 (5 bases). V was cut by 0 bases and J by 4 bases, with 10 bases left in between. Germline assignment: CDR1 SGHNT and CDR2 YYREEE (reference sequence). The CDR3 is 14 residues long.

V and J are TRBV15 and TRBJ1-1, with unresolved D. Germline CDR1 reads LNHNV; CDR2 reads YYDKDF (reference sequence). CDR3 length equals 14 residues. The germline V and J ends were trimmed by 3 bases and 7 bases, with 15 bases remaining between them. The CDR3 protein is CATSSGARINEAFF. CDR3 DNA: TGTGCCACCAGCAGCGGAGCTCGAATCAATGAAGCTTTCTTT.

The chain joins TRBV19 to TRBJ1-1, with TRBD1 as a possible D gene (5 bases). The CDR3 loop spans 14 amino acids. Germline V gives CDR1 LNHDA, CDR2 SQIVND (reference sequence). Trimming removed 9 bases from V and 7 bases from J, with 21 bases in between. CDR3 sequence: CASGTWAGEGEAFF. The CDR3 DNA reads as TGTGCCAGCGGGACCTGGGCGGGAGAGGGTGAAGCTTTCTTT.

This chain joins TRBV28 and TRBJ1-2; D is possibly TRBD1 (5 bases). CDR1 is MDHEN and CDR2 is SYDVKM in the germline V gene. The CDR3 loop spans 13 amino acids. V lost 5 bases, J lost 7 bases, and 14 bases lay in between. CDR3 sequence: CASSLAAGGGYTF. In DNA, the CDR3 is TGTGCCAGCAGTCTCGCGGCGGGGGGTGGCTACACCTTC.

Remarks on this clone: The same CDR3 can be traced to other DNA sequences in this sample. The V and J genes are TRBV30 and TRBJ1-5; D gene ambiguous. Germline V CDR1 and CDR2: GTSNPN, SVGIG (reference sequence). This CDR3 has 13 residues. Trimming cost V 3 bases and J 0 bases, with 6 bases left between them. CDR3 nucleotide sequence: TGTGCCTGGAGCGGTTATAGCAATCAGCCCCAGCATTTT. It encodes CAWSGYSNQPQHF.

Details on this clone: This sample includes further DNA sequences coding for the same CDR3. The chain combines TRBV7-2 with TRBJ1-1; D might be TRBD1 (5 bases). In germline, CDR1 is SGHTA, CDR2 FQGNSA. Trimming pared 1 base from V and 0 bases from J, leaving 9 bases between. This CDR3 comprises 15 residues. The CDR3 sequence is CASSLVSGLNTEAFF. CDR3 bases: TGTGCCAGCAGCTTAGTGTCAGGGCTGAACACTGAAGCTTTCTTT. Supplemented by reference TRBV7-2 and TRBJ1-1, the full variable domain reads GAGVSQSPSNKVTEKGKDVELRCDPISGHTALYWYRQSLGQGLEFLIYFQGNSAPDKSGLPSDRFSAERTGGSVSTLTIQRTQQEDSAVYLCASSLVSGLNTEAFFGQGTRLTVV.

This clone appeared once. Other DNA variants within this sample encode the same CDR3. The V call is TRBV5-1, the J call TRBJ2-5; TRBD1 matches 8 bases. The CDR3 loop spans 14 amino acids. Germline values: CDR1 SGHRS, CDR2 YFSETQ. V gave up 1 base and J gave up 3 bases; unmatched junction bases: 2. In DNA form, the CDR3 reads TGCGCCAGCAGCTTGCGGACAGGGAAAGAGACCCAGTACTTC. Amino acids: CASSLRTGKETQYF.

About this clone itself: Other nucleotide sequences in the sample specify the same CDR3. The rearrangement links TRBV28 to TRBJ1-5; D is undetermined. Germline assignment: CDR1 MDHEN and CDR2 SYDVKM. The V gene lost 5 bases and the J gene lost 6 bases, with 8 bases spanning the gap. The CDR3 has 12 residues. In DNA, the CDR3 is TGTGCCAGCAGTGCCACGGGTCAGCCCCAGCATTTT. Translated: CASSATGQPQHF.

This clone was seen only once. The V and J genes are TRBV27 and TRBJ1-6; D is unclear. The CDR3 has 14 residues. The germline gives CDR1 MNHEY, CDR2 SMNVEV (reference sequence). V was trimmed by 8 bases and J by 6 bases, leaving 14 bases between them. In DNA form, the CDR3 reads TGTGCCAGCGGGAGGCGGCAGCTTAATTCACCCCTCCACTTT. Residues: CASGRRQLNSPLHF.

V gene TRBV6-5 combines with J gene TRBJ2-3; 7 positions match TRBD1. The CDR3 length is 14 residues. CDR1 is MNHEY and CDR2 is SVGAGI in the germline V gene. V lost 5 bases, J lost 2 bases, and 4 bases stayed unmatched. CDR3 in amino acids: CASSTGDVTDTQYF. The CDR3 DNA follows: TGTGCCAGCAGTACAGGGGACGTCACAGATACGCAGTATTTT.